This T cell receptor beta chain was recovered during a study of molecular identifiers for immune sequencing clone quantification. Study as a whole: For replicates, RNA isolated from roughly 20,000 or 100,000 naive CD8 cells was divided into five portions, of which four were sequenced.

From the PCR reads, TCRdb called clonotypes with MiXCR, one entry per CDR3 protein. The profile shows 85,000 to 95,000 distinct CDR3 sequences, 15% to 20% of them singletons. Germline assignment: CDR1 ENHRY and CDR2 SYGVKD. V lost 10 bases and J 2 bases, leaving 14 bases between the germline ends. This CDR3 has 13 amino acids. The sample holds many counts of this clonotype. Libraries of naive CD8 cells were prepared from approximately 20,000 to 1,000,000 sorted cells using 10%, 30% or 50% RNA. The chain joins TRBV10-3 to TRBJ2-5, with D perhaps TRBD1 or TRBD2 (7 bases each). Input material: naive CD8+ T cells from blood, with Jurkat cell RNA spiked in. Sample subset: FACS-sorted CD8+CD4-CCR7+CD45RA+ naive T cells. The receptor was derived from a human donor in good health. Some libraries in this study had Jurkat cell RNA spiked in. The CDR3 is CATQGGVQETQYF. CDR3 nucleotide sequence: TGTGCCACCCAGGGGGGGGTACAAGAGACCCAGTACTTC.